What follows are 15 T cell receptor beta chains derived from one specimen sequenced in a study of response to subunit inactivated influenza vaccine. TCRdb analysed the RT-PCR reads with MiXCR anew, one entry per CDR3 protein. The data contain some 180,000 distinct CDR3 sequences, roughly 8.7% of them singletons. The sequencing here drew on non-naive T cells sorted from PBMCs, taken on the day of vaccination. Receptors were obtained from a man aged 50 or older who received an inactivated influenza vaccine.

There are many counts of this clonotype. This sequence joins TRBV11-2 and TRBJ2-2, with unresolved D. The CDR3 sequence is 15 residues long. Trimming removed 1 base from V and 6 bases from J, with 12 bases in between. Germline V gene lookup returns CDR1 SGHAT and CDR2 FQNNGV. In nucleotides, the CDR3 is TGTGCCAGCAGCTTAGCGGTCCGTAGGGCCGGGGAGCTGTTTTTT. The encoded protein is CASSLAVRRAGELFF.

This clonotype turned up a few times. The chain combines TRBV29-1 with TRBJ2-7; no clear D gene. This CDR3 region has 12 residues. V was cut by 4 bases and J by 3 bases, with 10 bases left in between. Germline CDR1 is SQVTM and CDR2 is ANQGSEA. The CDR3 is CSVGPGFYEQYF. The CDR3 nucleotides are TGCAGCGTTGGGCCTGGATTCTACGAGCAGTACTTC.

J is TRBJ1-3 and V is TRBV9; no definite D call. The V and J ends lost 0 bases and 3 bases respectively, with 13 bases between them. The germline gives CDR1 SGDLS, CDR2 YYNGEE. The CDR3 has 16 amino acids. In DNA, the CDR3 is TGTGCCAGCAGCGTAGGAGGTCGGGCCGGTGGAAACACCATATATTTT. Its translation: CASSVGGRAGGNTIYF.

This clonotype was detected ten times or more. This rearrangement joins TRBV12-3 or TRBV12-4 to TRBJ1-1; D is possibly TRBD1 (6 bases). There are 13 residues in the CDR3. The V end lost 1 base, the J end lost 7 bases, and 10 bases lay between the germline ends. In nucleotides, the CDR3 is TGTGCCAGCAGTTTAGGGACAGACGGTGAAGCTTTCTTT. Translation: CASSLGTDGEAFF.

This clonotype has at least ten counts. This chain links TRBV5-1 with TRBJ1-2, with unresolved D. V was cut by 0 bases and J by 3 bases, with 6 bases left in between. Per germline, CDR1 SGHRS and CDR2 YFSETQ. The CDR3 runs to 13 residues. CDR3 in amino acids: CASSLVGDYGYTF. CDR3 coding DNA: TGCGCCAGCAGCTTGGTGGGAGACTATGGCTACACCTTC. Together with reference TRBV5-1 and TRBJ1-2, the CDR3 gives the full variable domain: KAGVTQTPRYLIKTRGQQVTLSCSPISGHRSVSWYQQTPGQGLQFLFEYFSETQRNKGNFPGRFSGRQFSNSRSEMNVSTLELGDSALYLCASSLVGDYGYTFGSGTRLTVV.

Only a few counts were recorded for this clonotype. The V and J genes are TRBV30 and TRBJ1-1; D not resolved. With 0 bases removed from V and 0 bases from J, the gap between germline ends came to 11 bases. CDR1 GTSNPN and CDR2 SVGIG come from the germline V gene (reference sequence). The CDR3 contains 15 residues. CDR3 sequence: CAWSVLKVMNTEAFF. CDR3 bases: TGTGCCTGGAGTGTACTAAAAGTCATGAACACTGAAGCTTTCTTT. Full variable domain (remainder filled in from reference TRBV30 and TRBJ1-1): SQTIHQWPATLVQPVGSPLSLECTVEGTSNPNLYWYRQAAGRGLQLLFYSVGIGQISSEVPQNLSASRPQDRQFILSSKKLLLSDSGFYLCAWSVLKVMNTEAFFGQGTRLTVV.

This clonotype was detected ten times or more. The rearrangement links TRBV7-9 to TRBJ2-7; TRBD1 is a possible D gene (5 bases). Deletions cut 4 bases from V and 3 bases from J, with 16 bases between. Germline CDR1 and CDR2: SEHNR and FQNEAQ (reference sequence). The CDR3 sequence is 15 residues long. CDR3 sequence reads: CASSSWGQFLYEQYF. CDR3 nucleotide sequence: TGTGCCAGCAGCTCCTGGGGCCAGTTCCTCTACGAGCAGTACTTC.

This clonotype has just a few counts. The chain couples TRBV29-1 to TRBJ2-1; 12 bases align to TRBD2. The CDR3 runs to 21 residues. The J segment lost 1 base and the V segment lost 8 bases, leaving 24 bases of the junction unmatched. CDR1 is SQVTM and CDR2 is ANQGSEA in the germline V gene. Here the CDR3 reads CSSSTGPTSSGRALSYNEQFF. In DNA, the CDR3 is TGCAGCTCCTCGACAGGACCTACTTCTAGCGGGAGGGCGCTTTCCTACAATGAGCAGTTCTTC.

This chain links TRBV18 with TRBJ1-5, with D unclear. The CDR3 spans 16 residues. The ends were cut back, 2 bases at V and 6 bases at J, with 17 bases in the middle. From germline, CDR1 is KGHSH and CDR2 LQKENI. The CDR3 DNA is TGTGCCAGCTCACCAAACCAGAGTCTCTCCAGTCAGCCCCAGCATTTT. This encodes CASSPNQSLSSQPQHF.

This clonotype occurred a few times. V gene TRBV20-1 combines with J gene TRBJ2-2; the match to TRBD2 covers 14 bases. The V and J ends lost 4 bases and 7 bases, in that order; junction bases with no gene match: 8. This CDR3 has 16 amino acids. Germline CDR1 reads DFQATT; CDR2 reads SNEGSKA (reference sequence). CDR3 in amino acids: CSATMGLAGVGGELFF. Written as DNA, the CDR3 is TGCAGTGCTACAATGGGACTAGCGGGGGTCGGCGGGGAGCTGTTTTTT.

This clonotype came up a few times. The chain links TRBV5-1 to TRBJ1-4; D is ambiguous. In germline, CDR1 is SGHRS, CDR2 YFSETQ. The CDR3 totals 14 residues. V was clipped by 0 bases and J by 5 bases, with 8 bases between them. The CDR3 loop reads CASSLGTLNEKLFF. Here the CDR3 DNA reads TGCGCCAGCAGCTTGGGAACGTTAAATGAAAAACTGTTTTTT.

The CDR3: CASSLVLYLEQYF. The CDR3 DNA reads as TGTGCCAGCAGCTTGGTGCTATACTTGGAGCAGTACTTC. This chain joins TRBV5-5 and TRBJ2-7, with D uncertain. The germline CDR1 and CDR2 sequences are SGHKS and YYEKEE (reference sequence). V was trimmed by 0 bases and J by 7 bases, leaving 11 bases between them. CDR3 length equals 13 residues.

The table lists this clonotype with many counts. The gene calls are TRBV3-1 and TRBJ1-6; 12 positions agree with TRBD1. The V gene end was trimmed by 0 bases and the J gene end by 8 bases; junction bases not matched to a gene: 11. The CDR3 consists of 19 residues. Germline V lookup: CDR1 LGHDT, CDR2 YNNKEL (reference sequence). The CDR3 nucleotides are TGTGCCAGCAGCCAAGAGGTTGGGACAGGGGGCGTCCCTCATTCACCCCTCCACTTT. Translation gives CASSQEVGTGGVPHSPLHF.

This clonotype was seen many times. This chain uses TRBV7-9 with TRBJ1-2; maybe TRBD1 (5 bases). The CDR3 loop spans 14 amino acids. Germline V gives CDR1 SEHNR, CDR2 FQNEAQ (reference sequence). With 5 bases removed from V and 6 bases from J, the gap between germline ends came to 16 bases. Here the CDR3 DNA reads TGTGCCAGCAGCCCCTTTACCGAGGACAATGGCTACACCTTC. Translation: CASSPFTEDNGYTF.

This chain links TRBV5-4 with TRBJ2-1; 7 positions match TRBD1. Germline V CDR1 and CDR2: SGHNT, YYREEE (reference sequence). There are 13 residues in the CDR3. The ends lost 10 bases at V and 4 bases at J; junction bases unmatched: 8. The CDR3 here is CALSRDRYNEQFF. The DNA of the CDR3 is TGTGCCTTGTCCCGGGACAGATACAATGAGCAGTTCTTC. The full variable domain, completed using reference TRBV5-4 and TRBJ2-1, is ETGVTQSPTHLIKTRGQQVTLRCSSQSGHNTVSWYQQALGQGPQFIFQYYREEENGRGNFPPRFSGLQFPNYSSELNVNALELDDSALYLCALSRDRYNEQFFGPGTRLTVL.